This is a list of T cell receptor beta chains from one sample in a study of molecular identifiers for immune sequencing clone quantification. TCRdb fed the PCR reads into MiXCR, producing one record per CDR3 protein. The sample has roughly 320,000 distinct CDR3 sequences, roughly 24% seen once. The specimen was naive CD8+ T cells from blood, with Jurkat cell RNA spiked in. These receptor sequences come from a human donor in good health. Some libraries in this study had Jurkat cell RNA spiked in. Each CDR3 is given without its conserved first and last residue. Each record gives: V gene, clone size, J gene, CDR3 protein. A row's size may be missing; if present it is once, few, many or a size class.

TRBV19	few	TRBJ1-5	ASSSYDSGNQPQH
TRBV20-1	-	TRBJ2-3	SALSGVKTDTQY
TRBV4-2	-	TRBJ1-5	ASSQDPESNQPQH
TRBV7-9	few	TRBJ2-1	ASRSSGSRGDNEQF
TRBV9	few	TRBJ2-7	ASSDALAGEQY
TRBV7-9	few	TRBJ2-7	ASSSASGSSYEQY
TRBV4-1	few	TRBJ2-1	ASSLADALYNEQF
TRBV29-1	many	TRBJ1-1	SVDLVGRQAF
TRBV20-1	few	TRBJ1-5	SAGTGQGWNQPQH
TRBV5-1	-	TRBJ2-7	ASRLGATSYEQY
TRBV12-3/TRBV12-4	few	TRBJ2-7	ASRPSRERGGRYEQY
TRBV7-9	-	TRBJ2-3	ASSLIADSTDTQY
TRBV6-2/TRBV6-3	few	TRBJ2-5	ASRRGDRGLQETQY
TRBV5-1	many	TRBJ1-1	ASSLANLAGTEAF
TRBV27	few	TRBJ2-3	ASSYNRDPADTQY
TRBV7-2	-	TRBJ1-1	ASSLSGGPAAF
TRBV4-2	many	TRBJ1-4	ASSPTATNEKLF
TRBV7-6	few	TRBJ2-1	ASSLVAGGYSYNEQF
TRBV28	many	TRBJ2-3	ASSLQTPSTDTQY
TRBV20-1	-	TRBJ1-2	SAREARIYGYT
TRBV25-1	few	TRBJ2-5	ASSELSGGETQY
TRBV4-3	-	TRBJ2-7	ASTQGLAGYYEQY
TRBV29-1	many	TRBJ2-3	SVERGLTDTQY